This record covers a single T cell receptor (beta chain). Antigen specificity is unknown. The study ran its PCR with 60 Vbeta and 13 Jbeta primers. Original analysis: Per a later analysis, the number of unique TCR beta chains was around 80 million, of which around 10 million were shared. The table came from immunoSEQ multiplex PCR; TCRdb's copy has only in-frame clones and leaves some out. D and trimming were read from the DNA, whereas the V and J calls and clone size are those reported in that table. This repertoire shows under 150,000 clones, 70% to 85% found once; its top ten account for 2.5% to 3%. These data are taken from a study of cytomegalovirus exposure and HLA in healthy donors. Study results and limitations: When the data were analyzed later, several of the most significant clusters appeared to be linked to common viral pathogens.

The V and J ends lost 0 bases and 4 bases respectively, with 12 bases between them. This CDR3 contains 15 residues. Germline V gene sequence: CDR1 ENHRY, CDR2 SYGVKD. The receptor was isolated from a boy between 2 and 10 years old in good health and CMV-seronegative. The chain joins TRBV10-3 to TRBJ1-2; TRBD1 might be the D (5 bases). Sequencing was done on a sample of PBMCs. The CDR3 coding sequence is TGTGCCATCAGTGAGTCAACCACAGGATCCTATGGCTACACCTTC. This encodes CAISESTTGSYGYTF.